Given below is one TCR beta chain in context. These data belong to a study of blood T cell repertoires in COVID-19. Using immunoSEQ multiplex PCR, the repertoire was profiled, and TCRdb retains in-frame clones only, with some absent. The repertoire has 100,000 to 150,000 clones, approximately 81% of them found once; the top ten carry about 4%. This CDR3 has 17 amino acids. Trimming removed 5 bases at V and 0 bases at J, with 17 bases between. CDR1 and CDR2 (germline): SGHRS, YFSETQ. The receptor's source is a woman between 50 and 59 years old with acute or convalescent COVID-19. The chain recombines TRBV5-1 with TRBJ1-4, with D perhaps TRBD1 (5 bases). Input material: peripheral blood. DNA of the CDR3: TGCGCCAGCAGACCGGGACTGAATTCCGCAACTAATGAAAAACTGTTTTTT. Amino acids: CASRPGLNSATNEKLFF. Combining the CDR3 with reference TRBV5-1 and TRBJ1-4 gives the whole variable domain KAGVTQTPRYLIKTRGQQVTLSCSPISGHRSVSWYQQTPGQGLQFLFEYFSETQRNKGNFPGRFSGRQFSNSRSEMNVSTLELGDSALYLCASRPGLNSATNEKLFFGSGTQLSVL.